These 2 T cell receptor beta chains were all obtained from the same sample, sequenced in a study of regulatory T cells in long-lasting Graves disease. Time point indicated: newly diagnosed GD, antithyroid drugs for less than 3 months. The authors made the TCR library using RNA they extracted from PBMCs. Researchers made TCR beta libraries by using iRepertoire HTBI primers and running Arm-PCR on CDR3 regions. TCRdb re-called the multiplex PCR reads with MiXCR, one entry per CDR3 protein. The table includes some 400,000 distinct CDR3 sequences, about 15% detected once. The same data also contributed to another study, on T cells in Graves' hyperthyroidism and ophthalmopathy.

Material: peripheral blood mononuclear cells (PBMCs), obtained at new diagnosis, from a patient treated with antithyroid drugs. Every receptor here comes from a woman aged 25 to 39 with Graves disease.

The sample holds many counts of this clonotype. The CDR3 here is CASSYGPSTGKDTQYF. CDR3 in DNA: TGTGCCAGCAGCTATGGCCCATCGACAGGGAAAGATACGCAGTATTTT. V usage is TRBV5-6 and J usage is TRBJ2-3; 7 bases line up with TRBD1. V was pared by 3 bases and J by 5 bases, with 12 bases of the junction left unmatched. CDR1 is SGHDT, CDR2 YYEEEE, per germline. The CDR3 loop spans 16 amino acids.

This clonotype was counted at least ten times. The chain combines TRBV4-1 with TRBJ2-7; TRBD1 or TRBD2 may be the D gene (5 bases each). V was pared by 1 base and J by 3 bases, with 10 bases between. Germline V CDR1 and CDR2: MGHRA, YSYEKL. CDR3 size: 14 residues. DNA for the CDR3: TGCGCCAGCAGCCAAGTGGGGGTGGACTACGAGCAGTACTTC. Protein: CASSQVGVDYEQYF.